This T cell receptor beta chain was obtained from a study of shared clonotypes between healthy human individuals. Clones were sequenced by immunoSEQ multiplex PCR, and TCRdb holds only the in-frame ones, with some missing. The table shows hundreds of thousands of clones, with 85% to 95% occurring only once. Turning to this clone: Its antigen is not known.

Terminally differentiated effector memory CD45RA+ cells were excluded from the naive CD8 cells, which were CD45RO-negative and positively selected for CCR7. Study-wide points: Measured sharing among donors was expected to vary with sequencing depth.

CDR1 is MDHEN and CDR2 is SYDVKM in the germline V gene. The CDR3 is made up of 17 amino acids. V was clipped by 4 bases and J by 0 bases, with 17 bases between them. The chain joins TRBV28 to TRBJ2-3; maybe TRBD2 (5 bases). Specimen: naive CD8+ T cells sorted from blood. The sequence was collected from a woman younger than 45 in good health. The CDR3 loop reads CASSSHLEGPSTDTQYF. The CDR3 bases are TGTGCCAGCAGTTCGCACCTAGAGGGTCCGAGCACAGATACGCAGTATTTT.